This T cell receptor beta chain originates from a study of shared clonotypes between healthy human individuals. TCRdb keeps only in-frame clones here, not all; method: immunoSEQ multiplex PCR. The table lists some 480,000 clones, approximately 79% of them singletons. Germline V lookup: CDR1 MNHNS, CDR2 SASEGT. V was pared by 6 bases and J by 9 bases, with 10 bases of the junction left unmatched. The CDR3 has 13 amino acids. The sequenced sample consisted of PBMCs. The source is a woman aged 40 to 50 in good health. Some clones in this sample may be carry-over from other donors' samples. The chain employs TRBV6-1 and TRBJ1-1; 7 nucleotides align to TRBD1. This CDR3 reads CASRGPGQFKAFF. The DNA of the CDR3 is TGTGCCAGCAGAGGACCGGGACAGTTTAAAGCTTTCTTT.